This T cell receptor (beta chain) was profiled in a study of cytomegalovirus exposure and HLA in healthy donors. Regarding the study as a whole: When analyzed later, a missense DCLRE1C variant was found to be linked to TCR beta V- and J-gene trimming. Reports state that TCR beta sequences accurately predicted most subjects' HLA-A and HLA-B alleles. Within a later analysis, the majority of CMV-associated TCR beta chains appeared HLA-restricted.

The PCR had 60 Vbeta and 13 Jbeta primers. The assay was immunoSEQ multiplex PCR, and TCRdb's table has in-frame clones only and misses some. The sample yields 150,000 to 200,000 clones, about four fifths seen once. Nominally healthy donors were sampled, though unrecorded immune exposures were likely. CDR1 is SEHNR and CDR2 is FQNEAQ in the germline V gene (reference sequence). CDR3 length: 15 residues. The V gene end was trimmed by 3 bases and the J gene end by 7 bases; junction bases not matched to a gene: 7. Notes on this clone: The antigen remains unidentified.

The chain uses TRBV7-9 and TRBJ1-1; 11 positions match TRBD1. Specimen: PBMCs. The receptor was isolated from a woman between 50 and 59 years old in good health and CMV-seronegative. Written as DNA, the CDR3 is TGTGCCAGCAGCTTCCTGGACAGGGGGCATGGTGAAGCTTTCTTT. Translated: CASSFLDRGHGEAFF. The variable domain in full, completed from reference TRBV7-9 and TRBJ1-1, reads DTGVSQNPRHKITKRGQNVTFRCDPISEHNRLYWYRQTLGQGPEFLTYFQNEAQLEKSRLLSDRFSAERPKGSFSTLEIQRTEQGDSAMYLCASSFLDRGHGEAFFGQGTRLTVV.